The count of the clone carrying this T cell receptor beta chain is one. Its antigen is undetermined. Clones were read by immunoSEQ multiplex PCR, and TCRdb kept only the in-frame ones, dropping some. Of under 1,100,000 clones listed, about 77% are singletons. CDR3 length equals 13 residues. V shed 4 bases and J shed 2 bases, with 11 bases lying between them. Germline V gene data show CDR1 as SQVTM and CDR2 as ANQGSEA. The sample belongs to a study of shared clonotypes between healthy human individuals. General observations from the study: The sharing of approximately 4.6% of naive CD4 clonotypes was seen across a handful of donors.

The gene calls are TRBV29-1 and TRBJ2-5; no reliable D call. This clonotype was sampled from a man younger than 30 in good health. Sequenced input: memory CD4+ T cells sorted from blood. Described subset: CD45RA-negative fraction. In nucleotides, the CDR3 is TGCAGCGTTGCCCCAGGCTTACAAGAGACCCAGTACTTC. Translated, it gives CSVAPGLQETQYF.